These 31 T cell receptor beta chains originate from one sample sequenced in a study of vaccination and CD4 T cells after COVID-19. Via MiXCR, TCRdb re-called the PCR reads, giving one row per CDR3 protein. Among 20,000 to 25,000 distinct CDR3 sequences, 45% to 65% were seen once, and the ten largest hold 0.8% to 1.2%. This specimen was CD4+ T cells from blood, taken before SARS-CoV-2 vaccination. These receptor sequences come from a human donor who had recovered from COVID-19.

This chain connects TRBV7-8 to TRBJ1-1; D may be TRBD1 (6 bases). The germline gives CDR1 SGHVS, CDR2 FQNEAQ. The CDR3 is 13 amino acids. The germline V and J ends were trimmed by 6 bases and 12 bases, with 20 bases remaining between them. CDR3 bases: TGTGCCAGCAGTTTCGGTCCCACAGGGAGATCTTTCTTT. Encoded protein: CASSFGPTGRSFF.

The chain's CDR3 is CSVEDQSGNTDTQYF. CDR3 DNA sequence: TGCAGCGTTGAAGATCAGAGCGGGAACACAGATACGCAGTATTTT. V gene TRBV29-1 combines with J gene TRBJ2-3, with 7 bases lining up with TRBD2. The CDR3 spans 15 residues. CDR1 and CDR2 (germline): SQVTM, ANQGSEA. After removal of 0 bases from V and 2 bases from J, the junction contained 5 bases not matched to a gene.

This clonotype was seen more than once but under ten times. The chain uses TRBV28 and TRBJ2-1; tentative D call: TRBD2 (5 bases). This CDR3 spans 14 amino acids. Trimming took 9 bases from V and 2 from J, leaving 14 bases between them. Germline V gene data show CDR1 as MDHEN and CDR2 as SYDVKM. This CDR3 reads CASRASGTYNEQFF. The CDR3 bases are TGTGCCAGTCGGGCGAGCGGCACCTACAATGAGCAGTTCTTC.

The table lists this clonotype with a few counts. V gene TRBV7-9 combines with J gene TRBJ2-1; D might be TRBD1 or TRBD2, each matching 5 bases. Germline CDR1 is SEHNR and CDR2 is FQNEAQ (reference sequence). Trimming removed 3 bases at V and 6 bases at J, with 12 bases between. CDR3 size: 14 residues. The CDR3 sequence is CASSLYSGLNEQFF. In DNA form, the CDR3 reads TGTGCCAGCAGCTTGTATTCGGGGCTCAATGAGCAGTTCTTC.

This clonotype was detected once. The rearrangement links TRBV10-3 to TRBJ2-2, with 9 bases identical to TRBD1. CDR3 length: 17 residues. Trimming removed 2 bases from V and 6 bases from J; junction bases left unmatched: 10. Germline values: CDR1 ENHRY, CDR2 SYGVKD. The DNA of the CDR3 is TGTGCCATCAGTGAGCGGGCGGGACAGGGTAGTCCCGGGGAGCTGTTTTTT. Amino acids: CAISERAGQGSPGELFF.

This clonotype was seen a few times. The genes are TRBV7-9 and TRBJ1-5; 7 bases agree with TRBD1. V lost 5 bases to trimming and J lost 16 bases; unmatched junction nucleotides: 14. Germline V gene sequence: CDR1 SEHNR, CDR2 FQNEAQ (reference sequence). The CDR3 spans 13 residues. CDR3: CASSPGGAGPLHF. CDR3 nucleotides: TGTGCCAGCAGCCCAGGGGGGGCAGGGCCCTTACATTTT.

The V and J genes are TRBV28 and TRBJ2-7; D call uncertain. The germline V gene encodes CDR1 MDHEN and CDR2 SYDVKM. Deletions cut 3 bases from V and 0 bases from J, with 15 bases between. This CDR3 spans 16 amino acids. CDR3 amino acids: CASSFVSRRPSYEQYF. Written as DNA, the CDR3 is TGTGCCAGCAGTTTTGTATCGAGAAGGCCCTCCTACGAGCAGTACTTC.

The chain links TRBV7-2 to TRBJ1-5; D unclear. Looked up from germline, CDR1 is SGHTA and CDR2 is FQGNSA. Trimming left V 1 base short and J 3 bases short, with 7 bases between. This CDR3 contains 14 residues. The CDR3 DNA reads as TGTGCCAGCAGCTTAGGGCCTTCCAATCAGCCCCAGCATTTT. This encodes CASSLGPSNQPQHF.

To note about this clonotype: One end of the junction does not line up with germline, which may come from a read error. This sequence joins TRBV7-7 and TRBJ2-1; 14 nucleotides match TRBD2. The CDR3 runs 16 residues. Germline CDR1 and CDR2: SSHAT and FNYEAQ (reference sequence). The CDR3 loop reads CASSLGTSGSLDEQFF. The CDR3 coding sequence is TGTGCTAGCAGCCTCGGGACTAGCGGGAGTTTGGATGAGCAGTTCTTC.

J is TRBJ1-1 and V is TRBV6-1; D gene unclear. With 6 bases removed from V and 7 bases from J, the gap between germline ends came to 9 bases. The germline gives CDR1 MNHNS, CDR2 SASEGT. The CDR3 contains 11 residues. CDR3 sequence reads: CASSPKGEAFF. For the CDR3, the DNA is TGTGCCAGCAGCCCCAAGGGTGAAGCTTTCTTT.

J is TRBJ1-2 and V is TRBV7-3; 8 bases map to TRBD1. Germline loops: CDR1 SGHTA, CDR2 FQGTGA. The length of the CDR3 is 14 residues. V dropped 5 bases and J dropped 8; count of bases not matched to a gene: 10. The CDR3 DNA is TGTGCCAGCAGCCCCGCCGGACAGGGAACGGGCTACACCTTC. This gives the protein CASSPAGQGTGYTF.

This sequence joins TRBV2 and TRBJ1-2; D might be TRBD1 (6 bases). Germline assignment: CDR1 SNHLY and CDR2 FYNNEI. V was pared by 7 bases and J by 0 bases, with 15 bases between. This CDR3 has 15 amino acids. The CDR3 loop is CASTSPGTTNYGYTF. The CDR3 DNA sequence: TGTGCCAGCACCAGTCCCGGGACAACTAACTATGGCTACACCTTC.

The V call is TRBV30, the J call TRBJ1-1; perhaps TRBD1 as D (5 bases). Trimming removed 4 bases at V and 0 bases at J, with 9 bases between. The CDR3 consists of 13 residues. Looked up from germline, CDR1 is GTSNPN and CDR2 is SVGIG (reference sequence). CDR3: CAWNRDLNTEAFF. Here the CDR3 DNA reads TGTGCCTGGAATAGGGACTTGAACACTGAAGCTTTCTTT.

The CDR3 loop is CASRLSGGGEKLFF. CDR3 nucleotides: TGTGCCAGCAGGTTGTCGGGGGGCGGTGAAAAACTGTTTTTT. The chain links TRBV28 to TRBJ1-4; D might be TRBD1 (6 bases). The CDR3 loop spans 14 amino acids. Trimming left V 6 bases short and J 7 bases short, with 15 bases between. From germline, CDR1 is MDHEN and CDR2 SYDVKM.

V is TRBV6-1 and J is TRBJ1-5; D call uncertain. V lost 7 bases and J 4 bases, leaving 14 bases between the germline ends. The CDR3 consists of 14 residues. The germline CDR1 and CDR2 sequences are MNHNS and SASEGT. The CDR3 nucleotides read TGTGCCAGCACTGACAATCCCCTTAATCAGCCCCAGCATTTT. Translating gives CASTDNPLNQPQHF.

The chain employs TRBV28 and TRBJ1-1, with D tentatively TRBD1 (5 bases). V was shortened by 7 bases and J by 2 bases, with 17 bases between the two germline ends. CDR1 and CDR2 from the germline V gene are MDHEN and SYDVKM. This CDR3 region has 15 residues. CDR3 protein: CASTLGGFGNTEAFF. The CDR3 DNA sequence: TGTGCCAGCACCCTGGGGGGTTTTGGAAACACTGAAGCTTTCTTT. The full variable domain, rest sourced from reference TRBV28 and TRBJ1-1, is DVKVTQSSRYLVKRTGEKVFLECVQDMDHENMFWYRQDPGLGLRLIYFSYDVKMKEKGDIPEGYSVSREKKERFSLILESASTNQTSMYLCASTLGGFGNTEAFFGQGTRLTVV.

The chain joins TRBV20-1 to TRBJ1-5; D is undetermined. The ends were cut back, 5 bases at V and 5 bases at J, with 13 bases in the middle. Germline values: CDR1 DFQATT, CDR2 SNEGSKA (reference sequence). CDR3 length equals 13 residues. The CDR3: CSAETVTHQPQHF. The CDR3 DNA reads as TGCAGTGCTGAAACAGTGACGCATCAGCCCCAGCATTTT.

V usage is TRBV20-1 and J usage is TRBJ1-5; 9 bases are a match to TRBD1. V lost 5 bases, J lost 7 bases, and 6 bases stayed unmatched. Germline assignment: CDR1 DFQATT and CDR2 SNEGSKA (reference sequence). The CDR3 totals 13 residues. The CDR3 region has the DNA TGCAGTGCTGCCCGGACAGGGGCCCAGCCCCAGCATTTT. Translation gives CSAARTGAQPQHF.

V is TRBV15 and J is TRBJ2-1, with D unclear. Germline V gene lookup returns CDR1 LNHNV and CDR2 YYDKDF (reference sequence). The CDR3 is made up of 16 amino acids. Trimming stripped 5 bases from V and 4 bases from J, with 18 bases between. CDR3 sequence reads: CATSAEKTIEYNEQFF. In DNA, the CDR3 is TGTGCCACCAGCGCCGAAAAAACTATTGAATACAATGAGCAGTTCTTC.

This chain uses TRBV2 with TRBJ2-1; D not certain. The CDR3 has 15 residues. Germline CDR1 and CDR2: SNHLY and FYNNEI. The ends were cut back, 7 bases at V and 10 bases at J, with 23 bases in the middle. In DNA form, the CDR3 reads TGTGCCAGCACCAGAAGCTATACGTTTGGACGGGAGCAGTTCTTC. Amino acids: CASTRSYTFGREQFF.

This clonotype was seen more than once but under ten times. The chain carries TRBV20-1 and TRBJ2-2, with D perhaps assigned TRBD1 or TRBD2 (5 bases each). Germline V gene data show CDR1 as DFQATT and CDR2 as SNEGSKA (reference sequence). The V end lost 3 bases, the J end lost 4 bases, and 9 bases lay between the germline ends. There are 13 residues in the CDR3. This CDR3 is CSARWGSTGELFF. The CDR3 bases are TGCAGTGCTAGGTGGGGGAGCACCGGGGAGCTGTTTTTT.

In its sample, this clonotype was seen a few times. The V and J genes are TRBV20-1 and TRBJ2-1; D possibly corresponds to TRBD1 (6 bases). The CDR3 spans 12 residues. The V gene's germline CDR1 is DFQATT and CDR2 SNEGSKA (reference sequence). Deletions cut 0 bases from V and 11 bases from J, with 11 bases between. For the CDR3, the DNA is TGCAGTGCTAGAGATTTCCAGGGGAAGCAGTTCTTC. It translates to CSARDFQGKQFF.

The rearrangement links TRBV20-1 to TRBJ2-3; no firm D call. Per the germline V gene, CDR1 is DFQATT and CDR2 is SNEGSKA (reference sequence). Trimming took off 3 bases at V and 2 bases at J, with 18 bases between the two ends. This CDR3 has 16 amino acids. The CDR3 DNA is TGCAGTGCTAGTTTTATCGGGCGCGAGATCACAGATACGCAGTATTTT. Residues: CSASFIGREITDTQYF.

The CDR3 region has the DNA TGTGCCAGCAGCACCTCCAGGGTCGAGCAGTACTTC. This encodes CASSTSRVEQYF. V gene TRBV28 combines with J gene TRBJ2-7, with D possibly TRBD1 on 5 matching bases. Trimming left V 6 bases short and J 6 bases short, with 12 bases between. Germline V gene data show CDR1 as MDHEN and CDR2 as SYDVKM. The CDR3 is made up of 12 amino acids.

This clonotype appeared a few times. This chain links TRBV20-1 with TRBJ2-4, with 12 nucleotides matching TRBD2. CDR3 length: 18 residues. From germline, CDR1 is DFQATT and CDR2 SNEGSKA (reference sequence). Losses at the gene ends were 5 bases for V and 5 bases for J; bases not matched to a gene: 16. As DNA, the CDR3 is TGCAGTGCTGGAAAAGCAAGGACTAGCGGGATAGTAGAAAACATTCAGTACTTC. The encoded protein is CSAGKARTSGIVENIQYF.

V gene TRBV20-1 combines with J gene TRBJ2-2; TRBD1 aligns across 7 bases. Germline V gene data show CDR1 as DFQATT and CDR2 as SNEGSKA (reference sequence). V was clipped by 3 bases and J by 7 bases; unmatched bases: 8. The CDR3 extends over 14 amino acids. The CDR3 nucleotides are TGCAGTGCTAGTGCGACAGGGATGAGCGGGGAGCTGTTTTTT. Translation gives CSASATGMSGELFF.

In this sample, this clonotype turned up a few times. This chain joins TRBV20-1 and TRBJ2-3; 7 bases map to TRBD2. V was pared by 6 bases and J by 1 base, with 10 bases of the junction left unmatched. The length of the CDR3 is 15 residues. Germline V lookup: CDR1 DFQATT, CDR2 SNEGSKA (reference sequence). CDR3 bases: TGCAGTGCCAGCGGGGTGCAGGCCGGCACAGATACGCAGTATTTT. Its protein is CSASGVQAGTDTQYF.

The V and J genes are TRBV20-1 and TRBJ1-1; weak D call: TRBD1 (5 bases). Per germline, CDR1 DFQATT and CDR2 SNEGSKA (reference sequence). CDR3 length equals 14 residues. V lost 0 bases, J lost 6 bases, and 14 bases lay in between. In DNA, the CDR3 is TGCAGTGCTAGAGATTCTCCGGGGGTCTCTGAAGCTTTCTTT. Translation: CSARDSPGVSEAFF.

This clonotype came up once. This rearrangement joins TRBV6-1 to TRBJ2-7; D possibly uses TRBD1 or TRBD2 (6 bases each). The V and J ends lost 1 base and 6 bases respectively, with 13 bases between them. The CDR3 is 14 residues long. Germline CDR1 is MNHNS and CDR2 is SASEGT. This CDR3 reads CASSEVIGGGEQYF. The CDR3 DNA sequence: TGTGCCAGCAGTGAAGTTATCGGAGGGGGCGAGCAGTACTTC.

V is TRBV27 and J is TRBJ1-1; D ambiguous. CDR3 size: 12 residues. V was trimmed by 6 bases and J by 0 bases, leaving 5 bases between them. Germline CDR1 reads MNHEY; CDR2 reads SMNVEV (reference sequence). In DNA form, the CDR3 reads TGTGCCAGCAGCCATATGAACACTGAAGCTTTCTTT. It yields the protein CASSHMNTEAFF.

This clonotype was recorded a few times. The chain joins TRBV5-5 to TRBJ2-5, with D perhaps matching TRBD2 (6 bases). The CDR3 is 13 amino acids. CDR1 SGHKS and CDR2 YYEKEE come from the germline V gene (reference sequence). V lost 4 bases, J lost 5 bases, and 12 bases lay in between. The CDR3 loop is CASSREFKETQYF. CDR3 nucleotide sequence: TGTGCCAGCAGCCGGGAGTTCAAGGAGACCCAGTACTTC.